The 23 T cell receptor beta chains listed next were all sequenced from one sample in a study of shared clonotypes between healthy human individuals. Assay: immunoSEQ multiplex PCR; the TCRdb copy retains only in-frame clones and omits some. The sample lists around 2.5 million clones; under 95% were seen once. Sequenced material: naive CD4+ T cells from PBMCs. Regarding subset: CD45RA+ positively selected. All receptors derive from a man aged 18 to 29 in good health. Some clones in this sample may be carry-over from other donors' samples.

V is TRBV5-4 and J is TRBJ2-6; D perhaps matches TRBD1 (5 bases). With 4 bases removed from V and 0 bases from J, the gap between germline ends came to 8 bases. CDR3 size: 15 residues. Per the germline V gene, CDR1 is SGHNT and CDR2 is YYREEE (reference sequence). The CDR3 DNA reads as TGTGCCAGCAGCCCTAGGGGCTCTGGGGCCAACGTCCTGACTTTC. Translating gives CASSPRGSGANVLTF.

The genes are TRBV5-1 and TRBJ2-7, with a possible D match to TRBD1 (6 bases). This CDR3 has 15 amino acids. The V end lost 4 bases, the J end lost 3 bases, and 17 bases lay between the germline ends. Germline CDR1 reads SGHRS; CDR2 reads YFSETQ. The CDR3 loop reads CASSVTGTIGYEQYF. DNA of the CDR3: TGCGCCAGCAGCGTAACCGGGACAATCGGCTACGAGCAGTACTTC.

This chain links TRBV9 with TRBJ1-2; TRBD1 agrees at 9 bases. Germline CDR1 and CDR2: SGDLS and YYNGEE. The CDR3 has 14 amino acids. V dropped 0 bases and J dropped 7; count of bases not matched to a gene: 4. CDR3 bases: TGTGCCAGCAGCGTAGTTGGACAGGGGCCTGGCTACACCTTC. Its translation: CASSVVGQGPGYTF.

The CDR3 nucleotides read TGCGCCAGCAAGGGCGGGAGTAGAGATACGCAGTATTTT. Its translation is CASKGGSRDTQYF. J is TRBJ2-3 and V is TRBV5-1; 7 nucleotides line up with TRBD2. The CDR3 has 13 residues. Unmatched junction bases numbered 6, after V lost 6 bases and J lost 5 bases. The germline gives CDR1 SGHRS, CDR2 YFSETQ.

The V and J genes are TRBV7-2 and TRBJ2-3; D might be TRBD1 (6 bases). Germline V gene data show CDR1 as SGHTA and CDR2 as FQGNSA. The CDR3 runs to 16 residues. The V and J ends lost 5 bases and 6 bases respectively, with 21 bases between them. The CDR3 DNA reads as TGTGCCAGCAGCCAGTCCGCCGGGACAAATTGGGATACGCAGTATTTT. Translation: CASSQSAGTNWDTQYF.

Note on this clone: Within the sample, other DNA sequences also encode this same CDR3. The chain couples TRBV5-4 to TRBJ2-1, with D possibly matching TRBD2 (5 bases). This CDR3 comprises 13 residues. V lost 4 bases to trimming and J lost 4 bases, with 9 bases between them. Looked up from germline, CDR1 is SGHNT and CDR2 is YYREEE (reference sequence). The CDR3: CASSLGAYNEQFF. DNA of the CDR3: TGTGCCAGCAGCCTGGGAGCGTACAATGAGCAGTTCTTC.

The chain couples TRBV30 to TRBJ1-5; a possible D gene is TRBD1 (5 bases). CDR3 length: 15 amino acids. Trimming removed 3 bases at V and 2 bases at J, with 14 bases between. Germline lookup yields CDR1 GTSNPN and CDR2 SVGIG (reference sequence). CDR3 sequence reads: CAWRGGAGGNQPQHF. The CDR3 DNA sequence: TGTGCCTGGAGGGGAGGGGCGGGTGGCAATCAGCCCCAGCATTTT.

This clone was seen just once. The V call is TRBV10-3, the J call TRBJ1-5, with D possibly TRBD1 on 6 matching bases. Between the trimmed V and J ends, which lost 6 bases and 4 bases, there was a span of 13 bases. This CDR3 comprises 14 residues. CDR1 is ENHRY and CDR2 is SYGVKD in the germline V gene. CDR3 bases: TGTGCCATCAGGCCTACAGGGACTAATCAGCCCCAGCATTTT. It specifies CAIRPTGTNQPQHF.

This chain joins TRBV28 and TRBJ2-2, with D possibly being TRBD1 or TRBD2 (5 bases each). With 5 bases removed from V and 3 bases from J, the gap between germline ends came to 22 bases. Germline values: CDR1 MDHEN, CDR2 SYDVKM. The CDR3 runs 18 residues. The CDR3 protein is CASSPVPFFEGHTGELFF. CDR3 nucleotides: TGTGCCAGCAGTCCGGTCCCCTTTTTCGAGGGGCACACCGGGGAGCTGTTTTTT.

The chain couples TRBV11-2 to TRBJ2-1; D is perhaps TRBD1 (6 bases). V was pared by 2 bases and J by 6 bases, with 14 bases between. Germline V gene lookup returns CDR1 SGHAT and CDR2 FQNNGV. CDR3 length: 15 amino acids. The CDR3 sequence is CASSLITKGGNEQFF. The DNA for the CDR3 is TGTGCCAGCAGCTTAATAACTAAAGGGGGCAATGAGCAGTTCTTC. The full variable domain, in which reference TRBV11-2 and TRBJ2-1 provide the parts outside the CDR3, is EAGVAQSPRYKIIEKRQSVAFWCNPISGHATLYWYQQILGQGPKLLIQFQNNGVVDDSQLPKDRFSAERLKGVDSTLKIQPAKLEDSAVYLCASSLITKGGNEQFFGPGTRLTVL.

The V gene is TRBV7-2, the J gene TRBJ2-7; D remains unclear. The CDR3 covers 13 residues. V lost 3 bases to trimming and J lost 2 bases, with 8 bases between them. Germline V lookup: CDR1 SGHTA, CDR2 FQGNSA. The CDR3 nucleotides are TGTGCCAGCAGCTTGATTGGAGCCTACGAGCAGTACTTC. Its protein product is CASSLIGAYEQYF.

The V gene is TRBV7-2, the J gene TRBJ1-2; 8 bases align to TRBD1. V trimming: 4 bases; J trimming: 1 base; junction bases outside the gene matches: 5. The CDR3 extends over 15 amino acids. Germline V gene sequence: CDR1 SGHTA, CDR2 FQGNSA. The CDR3, as DNA: TGTGCCAGCAGCTGGGACAGGAAGGTTAACTATGGCTACACCTTC. This translates into CASSWDRKVNYGYTF.

This chain joins TRBV2 and TRBJ1-4; maybe TRBD1 (6 bases). Germline V gene lookup returns CDR1 SNHLY and CDR2 FYNNEI. The CDR3 consists of 16 residues. Trimming took 6 bases from V and 7 from J, leaving 21 bases between them. Here the CDR3 reads CASSREAGVSSEKLFF. The DNA of the CDR3 is TGTGCCAGCAGCAGGGAGGCAGGGGTTTCGAGTGAAAAACTGTTTTTT.

CDR3 sequence: CASRAWDYSYEQYF. For the CDR3, the DNA is TGTGCCAGCAGAGCATGGGACTATTCCTACGAGCAGTACTTC. V usage is TRBV2 and J usage is TRBJ2-7; 7 positions match TRBD2. The CDR3 length is 14 residues. Germline CDR1 SNHLY, CDR2 FYNNEI. Trimming at V came to 6 bases and at J to 1 base, leaving 6 bases not matched to a gene.

V and J are TRBV27 and TRBJ1-3, with a weak D call TRBD1 (5 bases). The CDR3 runs to 15 residues. V was cut by 6 bases and J by 0 bases, with 12 bases left in between. Looked up from germline, CDR1 is MNHEY and CDR2 is SMNVEV (reference sequence). The CDR3 bases are TGTGCCAGCAGGGTTACCAGGGACTCTGGAAACACCATATATTTT. Encoded protein: CASRVTRDSGNTIYF.

With respect to this clone: The same CDR3 can be traced to other DNA sequences in this sample. V gene TRBV19 combines with J gene TRBJ1-1; 7 bases line up with TRBD1. The CDR3 extends over 15 amino acids. V shed 3 bases, J shed 1 base, and the junction held 5 bases outside the gene matches. Per germline, CDR1 LNHDA and CDR2 SQIVND (reference sequence). The CDR3 DNA reads TGTGCCAGTAGTATTGTTGGGACAGCGAACACTGAAGCTTTCTTT. It specifies CASSIVGTANTEAFF.

This clone came up once. The genes are TRBV9 and TRBJ2-5; 9 bases are shared with TRBD1. Germline V gives CDR1 SGDLS, CDR2 YYNGEE. V lost 4 bases and J lost 2; bases outside the gene matches: 6. This CDR3 spans 15 amino acids. DNA for the CDR3: TGTGCCAGCAGCCCCCAGACAGGGGGTCAAGAGACCCAGTACTTC. Translating gives CASSPQTGGQETQYF.

This rearrangement joins TRBV16 to TRBJ2-5; 7 bases align to TRBD1. Germline V gene data show CDR1 as KGHSY and CDR2 as FQNENV. Trimming removed 6 bases from V and 2 bases from J; junction bases left unmatched: 3. This CDR3 is built from 13 residues. The CDR3 is CASRQTGQETQYF. Written as DNA, the CDR3 is TGTGCCAGCAGACAGACAGGGCAAGAGACCCAGTACTTC.

The CDR3 reads CASSPIVIAPGQQYF. CDR3 DNA: TGTGCCAGCAGCCCCATAGTAATAGCCCCGGGACAGCAGTACTTC. The genes are TRBV28 and TRBJ2-7; D could derive from TRBD1 or TRBD2 (5 bases each). Germline V gene data show CDR1 as MDHEN and CDR2 as SYDVKM. This CDR3 has 15 residues. Trimming removed 6 bases from V and 8 bases from J, with 23 bases in between.

This clone was counted a few times. The chain couples TRBV7-2 to TRBJ1-5, with D possibly TRBD1 on 6 matching bases. The CDR3 runs 15 residues. The germline CDR1 and CDR2 sequences are SGHTA and FQGNSA. The V and J ends lost 4 bases and 6 bases respectively, with 16 bases between them. CDR3 nucleotide sequence: TGTGCCAGCAGCTGGACACAGGGATCAGGTCAGCCCCAGCATTTT. As protein: CASSWTQGSGQPQHF.

The CDR3 DNA reads TGTGCCAGCTCACCCGAGGGGGAGCAGTACTTC. It translates to CASSPEGEQYF. This sequence joins TRBV18 and TRBJ2-7; D is possibly TRBD1 or TRBD2 (5 bases each). This CDR3 has 11 amino acids. Trimming removed 3 bases at V and 7 bases at J, with 7 bases between. Germline V gene lookup returns CDR1 KGHSH and CDR2 LQKENI.

This chain connects TRBV5-4 to TRBJ2-3; D unclear. Germline V gene data show CDR1 as SGHNT and CDR2 as YYREEE (reference sequence). V was clipped by 4 bases and J by 2 bases, with 8 bases between them. The CDR3 runs 13 residues. Here the CDR3 reads CASSGQTTDTQYF. The CDR3 DNA is TGTGCCAGCAGCGGCCAGACCACAGATACGCAGTATTTT.

The V and J genes are TRBV7-2 and TRBJ2-3, with a tentative D call TRBD2 (5 bases). The CDR3 runs to 16 residues. The germline gives CDR1 SGHTA, CDR2 FQGNSA. V shed 6 bases and J shed 6 bases, with 22 bases lying between them. CDR3 amino acids: CASSSLVRNSGDTQYF. The CDR3 DNA follows: TGTGCCAGCAGTTCATTGGTACGGAACTCGGGGGATACGCAGTATTTT.